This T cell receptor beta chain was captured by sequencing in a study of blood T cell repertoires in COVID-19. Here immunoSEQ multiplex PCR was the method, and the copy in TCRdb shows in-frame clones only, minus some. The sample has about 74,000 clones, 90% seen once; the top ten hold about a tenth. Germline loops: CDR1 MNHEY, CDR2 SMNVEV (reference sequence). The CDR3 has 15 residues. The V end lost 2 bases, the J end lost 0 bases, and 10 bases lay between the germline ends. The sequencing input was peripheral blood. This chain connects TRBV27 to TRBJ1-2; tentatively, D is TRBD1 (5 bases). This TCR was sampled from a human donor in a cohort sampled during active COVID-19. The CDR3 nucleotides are TGTGCCAGCAGTTTAAGGGCAGGGCCTAACTATGGCTACACCTTC. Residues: CASSLRAGPNYGYTF.